These 32 T cell receptor beta chains share one sample of origin, sequenced in a study of blood T cell repertoires in COVID-19. Assay used: immunoSEQ multiplex PCR; TCRdb lists only in-frame clones, some missing. This sample has roughly 440,000 clones; about 87% occur once, and the top ten carry around an eighth. The sequencing sample was made of peripheral blood. These receptor sequences come from a woman aged 50 to 65 with COVID-19, enrolled during active disease.

This chain joins TRBV29-1 and TRBJ1-1; no firm D call. The CDR3 is made up of 11 amino acids. CDR1 and CDR2 (germline): SQVTM, ANQGSEA. Trimming took 8 bases from V and 5 from J, leaving 12 bases between them. CDR3 nucleotides: TGCAGCACCTCTCGGGTTACTGAAGCTTTCTTT. Its protein product is CSTSRVTEAFF.

V and J are TRBV5-8 and TRBJ1-1; D ambiguous. This CDR3 comprises 14 residues. Germline V gene data show CDR1 as SGHTS and CDR2 as YDEGEE. Trimming removed 7 bases from V and 4 bases from J, with 17 bases in between. The CDR3 region has the DNA TGTGCCAGCTCCGGGTGGGGAGAGGGCACTGAAGCTTTCTTT. This gives the protein CASSGWGEGTEAFF.

The chain employs TRBV4-2 and TRBJ2-7, with 8 bases lining up with TRBD1. The CDR3 loop spans 17 amino acids. J gave up 1 base and V 0 bases, and 8 bases lay outside the gene matches. From germline, CDR1 is LGHNA and CDR2 YNFKEQ. The CDR3 loop is CASSQESQGAISYEQYF. The CDR3 DNA sequence: TGTGCCAGCAGCCAAGAATCCCAGGGGGCTATATCCTACGAGCAGTACTTC.

The chain carries TRBV5-1 and TRBJ1-2; the D is unclear. V lost 2 bases and J lost 0, with 11 bases in between. The CDR3 contains 15 residues. CDR1 and CDR2 from the germline V gene are SGHRS and YFSETQ. The CDR3 region has the DNA TGCGCCAGCAGCTTATCCGGGGTCACTAACTATGGCTACACCTTC. Amino acid sequence: CASSLSGVTNYGYTF.

This clone was detected once. CDR3: CASSSTGGSGNTIYF. CDR3 nucleotides: TGTGCCAGCAGTTCGACAGGGGGCTCCGGAAACACCATATATTTT. This chain uses TRBV2 with TRBJ1-3; 10 nucleotides agree with TRBD1. Germline trimming cut 5 bases from V and 4 bases from J; bases unmatched to any gene: 5. This CDR3 spans 15 amino acids. The germline gives CDR1 SNHLY, CDR2 FYNNEI.

The V and J genes are TRBV10-3 and TRBJ1-5; no clear D. V was shortened by 0 bases and J by 1 base, with 13 bases between the two germline ends. The CDR3 sequence is 17 residues long. The germline V gene has CDR1 ENHRY and CDR2 SYGVKD. The CDR3 bases are TGTGCCATCAGTGAGTCGATCGGAGGACTGAGCAATCAGCCCCAGCATTTT. This codes for CAISESIGGLSNQPQHF.

The chain recombines TRBV14 with TRBJ2-4, with TRBD2 matching 9 bases. This CDR3 is 16 amino acids long. V trimming: 3 bases; J trimming: 0 bases; junction bases outside the gene matches: 3. The V gene's germline CDR1 is SGHDN and CDR2 FVKESK. CDR3 nucleotides: TGTGCCAGCAGCCACCGTAGCGGGGGAGCCAAAAACATTCAGTACTTC. Translating it yields CASSHRSGGAKNIQYF. Looking up the rest from reference TRBV14 and TRBJ2-4 gives the full variable domain: EAGVTQFPSHSVIEKGQTVTLRCDPISGHDNLYWYRRVMGKEIKFLLHFVKESKQDESGMPNNRFLAERTGGTYSTLKVQPAELEDSGVYFCASSHRSGGAKNIQYFGAGTRLSVL.

The chain carries TRBV6-5 and TRBJ1-1; D gene unclear. Germline lookup yields CDR1 MNHEY and CDR2 SVGAGI. The V and J ends lost 8 bases and 2 bases respectively, with 15 bases between them. This CDR3 has 14 amino acids. CDR3: CASSWAEVNTEAFF. As DNA, the CDR3 is TGTGCCAGCTCATGGGCGGAGGTCAACACTGAAGCTTTCTTT.

The chain is built from TRBV20-1 and TRBJ2-4, with D possibly being TRBD2 (5 bases). Trimming took 3 bases from V and 0 from J, leaving 15 bases between them. From germline, CDR1 is DFQATT and CDR2 SNEGSKA (reference sequence). CDR3 length: 16 amino acids. The CDR3 DNA follows: TGCAGTGCTAGTAGTAGAGGGAGCCTAGCCAAAAACATTCAGTACTTC. It encodes CSASSRGSLAKNIQYF.

Details on this clone: The same CDR3 can be traced to other DNA sequences in this sample. The J gene is TRBJ2-7, the V gene TRBV30; no clear D. Germline loops: CDR1 GTSNPN, CDR2 SVGIG (reference sequence). Between the trimmed V and J ends, which lost 0 bases and 6 bases, there was a span of 6 bases. The CDR3 covers 11 residues. CDR3 sequence reads: CAWSVLGEQYF. Here the CDR3 DNA reads TGTGCCTGGAGTGTTCTCGGCGAGCAGTACTTC.

This clone turned up a few times. The CDR3 loop reads CASSGTGLTNVHF. CDR3 bases: TGTGCCAGCAGCGGGACAGGCCTAACAAACGTCCACTTT. This chain uses TRBV6-2 or TRBV6-3 with TRBJ1-6; 8 bases align to TRBD1. Germline V CDR1 and CDR2: MNHEY, SVGEGT. After removal of 6 bases from V and 17 bases from J, the junction contained 12 bases not matched to a gene. CDR3 length: 13 amino acids.

The chain has TRBV9 and TRBJ1-2; 7 bases line up with TRBD1. Germline V CDR1 and CDR2: SGDLS, YYNGEE. J was trimmed by 1 base and V by 2 bases; bases with no gene match: 8. The CDR3 is made up of 16 amino acids. CDR3 coding DNA: TGTGCCAGCAGCGTCGGGACAGCCTTAAATAACTATGGCTACACCTTC. Residues: CASSVGTALNNYGYTF.

This chain links TRBV3-1 (or the pseudogene TRBV3-2) with TRBJ2-7, with 10 bases aligning to TRBD1. Per germline, CDR1 LGHDT and CDR2 YNNKEL (reference sequence). The length of the CDR3 is 14 residues. Trimming took 2 bases from V and 6 from J; bases not matched to a gene: 4. The chain's CDR3 is CASSQRDRGGEQYF. The DNA for the CDR3 is TGTGCCAGCAGCCAAAGGGACAGGGGCGGCGAGCAGTACTTC.

This chain links TRBV28 with TRBJ1-1; no definite D call. Germline values: CDR1 MDHEN, CDR2 SYDVKM. V dropped 5 bases and J dropped 0 bases, with 4 bases sitting between them. The CDR3 contains 12 residues. CDR3: CASSRVNTEAFF. The DNA of the CDR3 is TGTGCCAGCAGTAGAGTGAACACTGAAGCTTTCTTT.

The J gene is TRBJ2-3, the V gene TRBV5-1, with D maybe TRBD1 (6 bases). The CDR3 covers 18 residues. Germline-derived CDR1 and CDR2 are SGHRS and YFSETQ. V lost 0 bases and J lost 4, with 21 bases in between. The CDR3 DNA reads TGCGCCAGCAGCTTGGAGTTTTCAGGGGTACTAAAACCAGATACGCAGTATTTT. This translates into CASSLEFSGVLKPDTQYF.

The chain has TRBV4-1 and TRBJ1-2; D is perhaps TRBD1 (5 bases). CDR3 length equals 17 residues. Germline lookup yields CDR1 MGHRA and CDR2 YSYEKL. V was trimmed by 3 bases and J by 0 bases, leaving 17 bases between them. The CDR3 loop reads CASSHPLLGPTNYGYTF. In DNA, the CDR3 is TGCGCCAGCAGCCACCCCCTTTTGGGGCCGACTAACTATGGCTACACCTTC.

The chain couples TRBV28 to TRBJ1-3; possible D gene TRBD1, 5 bases. The germline V gene encodes CDR1 MDHEN and CDR2 SYDVKM. V gave up 0 bases and J gave up 8 bases, with 11 bases separating them. The CDR3 runs 14 residues. CDR3 residues: CASSLWGKGHTIYF. CDR3 coding DNA: TGTGCCAGCAGTTTATGGGGCAAGGGGCACACCATATATTTT.

This clone has a handful of counts. The CDR3, as DNA: TGTGCCAGTACCCGCCAGGGACAGGGGGGTGAAAAACTGTTTTTT. Protein: CASTRQGQGGEKLFF. The chain recombines TRBV19 with TRBJ1-4, with TRBD1 matching 11 bases. Trimming at V came to 7 bases and at J to 7 bases, leaving 8 bases not matched to a gene. The CDR3 is 15 amino acids. CDR1 and CDR2 from the germline V gene are LNHDA and SQIVND (reference sequence).

The rearrangement uses TRBV5-6 and TRBJ2-7; D remains unclear. V was cut by 0 bases and J by 2 bases, with 9 bases left in between. The CDR3 is 14 residues long. The germline V gene encodes CDR1 SGHDT and CDR2 YYEEEE. The CDR3 nucleotides are TGTGCCAGCAGCTTGGATGCTAGAACCTACGAGCAGTACTTC. Translated: CASSLDARTYEQYF.

The chain recombines TRBV5-1 with TRBJ1-2; 9 positions match TRBD1. CDR3 length equals 15 residues. Germline loops: CDR1 SGHRS, CDR2 YFSETQ. Trimming removed 3 bases from V and 0 bases from J; junction bases left unmatched: 3. CDR3 protein: CASSWGQGTNYGYTF. In nucleotides, the CDR3 is TGCGCCAGCAGCTGGGGACAGGGAACTAACTATGGCTACACCTTC.

The chain is built from TRBV7-2 and TRBJ1-2, with D possibly being TRBD1 (6 bases). V was clipped by 4 bases and J by 2 bases, with 20 bases between them. The length of the CDR3 is 17 residues. Germline CDR1 is SGHTA and CDR2 is FQGNSA. CDR3 sequence reads: CASSWTGTGGQNYGYTF. In DNA, the CDR3 is TGTGCCAGCAGCTGGACCGGGACCGGAGGACAGAACTATGGCTACACCTTC.

This clone appeared a few times. This rearrangement joins TRBV7-8 to TRBJ1-1; D is unresolved. V lost 5 bases to trimming and J lost 4 bases, with 8 bases between them. The CDR3 covers 12 residues. Germline CDR1 and CDR2: SGHVS and FQNEAQ. CDR3 DNA: TGTGCCAGCAGCCCGAGGAGCACTGAAGCTTTCTTT. Residues: CASSPRSTEAFF.

V is TRBV7-2 and J is TRBJ1-1, with 7 positions matching TRBD1. From germline, CDR1 is SGHTA and CDR2 FQGNSA. V was clipped by 5 bases and J by 6 bases; unmatched bases: 6. The CDR3 length is 13 residues. CDR3 coding DNA: TGTGCCAGCAGCACCGACAGGGCCTCTGAAGCTTTCTTT. Its protein is CASSTDRASEAFF. Supplemented by reference TRBV7-2 and TRBJ1-1, the full variable domain reads GAGVSQSPSNKVTEKGKDVELRCDPISGHTALYWYRQSLGQGLEFLIYFQGNSAPDKSGLPSDRFSAERTGGSVSTLTIQRTQQEDSAVYLCASSTDRASEAFFGQGTRLTVV.

The chain carries TRBV6-5 and TRBJ2-1; 10 bases align to TRBD2. The trim removed 2 bases at V and 8 bases at J, leaving 9 bases unmatched. The V gene's germline CDR1 is MNHEY and CDR2 SVGAGI. The CDR3 is 16 residues long. This CDR3 reads CASSYLGSGGADEQFF. The DNA for the CDR3 is TGTGCCAGCAGTTACCTCGGGAGCGGGGGGGCCGATGAGCAGTTCTTC.

This chain uses TRBV10-2 with TRBJ2-7; possible D gene TRBD2, 6 bases. This CDR3 region has 11 residues. Germline assignment: CDR1 WSHSY and CDR2 SAAADI. V was clipped by 6 bases and J by 5 bases, with 8 bases between them. CDR3 sequence: CASRGGNEQYF. The CDR3 DNA reads as TGCGCCAGCAGGGGGGGAAACGAGCAGTACTTC.

This clone was found a few times. The rearrangement uses TRBV13 and TRBJ2-1; 10 positions agree with TRBD2. Losses at the gene ends were 5 bases for V and 5 bases for J; bases not matched to a gene: 12. Germline loops: CDR1 PRHDT, CDR2 FYEKMQ (reference sequence). CDR3 length equals 17 residues. For the CDR3, the DNA is TGTGCCAGCAGCCCCCTCCGGACTAGCGGTCGGAACAATGAGCAGTTCTTC. This codes for CASSPLRTSGRNNEQFF.

The chain has TRBV9 and TRBJ2-7, with 7 nucleotides matching TRBD1. This CDR3 contains 16 residues. V lost 3 bases to trimming and J lost 2 bases; unmatched junction nucleotides: 11. Germline CDR1 reads SGDLS; CDR2 reads YYNGEE. The DNA of the CDR3 is TGTGCCAGCAGCGAGAATACAGGGGCCAGTCCCTACGAGCAGTACTTC. Its protein product is CASSENTGASPYEQYF.

The chain recombines TRBV3-1 (or the pseudogene TRBV3-2) with TRBJ2-4; a possible D gene is TRBD2 (6 bases). CDR1 is LGHDT and CDR2 is YNNKEL in the germline V gene (reference sequence). Deletions cut 2 bases from V and 3 bases from J, with 17 bases between. The CDR3 sequence is 17 residues long. The CDR3 sequence: CASSQPLNRRGKNIQYF. The CDR3 nucleotides are TGTGCCAGCAGCCAACCTCTGAACAGGCGGGGCAAAAACATTCAGTACTTC.

The chain employs TRBV11-3 and TRBJ1-1; TRBD1 might be the D (6 bases). CDR3 length: 13 amino acids. Trimming took 1 base from V and 10 from J, leaving 13 bases between them. Germline lookup yields CDR1 SGHNT and CDR2 YENEEA. Here the CDR3 DNA reads TGTGCCAGCAGCTTAGGCTCACAGGGATCAGCTTTCTTT. Protein sequence: CASSLGSQGSAFF.

The chain recombines TRBV5-6 with TRBJ1-2; 8 nucleotides align to TRBD1. The V gene end was trimmed by 6 bases and the J gene end by 7 bases; junction bases not matched to a gene: 5. The germline gives CDR1 SGHDT, CDR2 YYEEEE. The CDR3 is 12 residues long. DNA of the CDR3: TGTGCCAGCACCCCAGGGGGCGGTGGCTACACCTTC. It encodes CASTPGGGGYTF.

The rearrangement uses TRBV21-1 and TRBJ2-3; TRBD2, as called in the table, went unchecked against the DNA. TRBV21-1 is designated a pseudogene. This CDR3 spans 16 amino acids. CDR3 DNA: TGTGCCAGCACCCAAGGGGAGGCGGGGACCACAGATACGCAGTATTTT. Translation gives CASTQGEAGTTDTQYF.

The chain joins TRBV27 to TRBJ1-1; TRBD1 agrees at 10 bases. This CDR3 region has 14 residues. Germline values: CDR1 MNHEY, CDR2 SMNVEV (reference sequence). Losses at the gene ends were 5 bases for V and 4 bases for J; bases not matched to a gene: 4. This chain's CDR3 is CASSPRTGGTEAFF. As DNA, the CDR3 is TGTGCCAGCAGTCCAAGGACAGGGGGCACTGAAGCTTTCTTT.